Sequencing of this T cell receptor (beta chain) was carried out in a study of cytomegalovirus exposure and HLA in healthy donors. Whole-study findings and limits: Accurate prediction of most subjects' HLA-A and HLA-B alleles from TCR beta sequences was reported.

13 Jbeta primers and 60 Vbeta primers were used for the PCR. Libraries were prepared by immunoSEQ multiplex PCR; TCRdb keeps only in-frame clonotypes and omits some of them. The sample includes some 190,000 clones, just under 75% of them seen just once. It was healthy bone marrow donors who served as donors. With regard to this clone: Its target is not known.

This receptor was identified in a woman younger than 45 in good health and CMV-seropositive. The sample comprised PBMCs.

The CDR3 is CASSLTDRDYEQYF. CDR3 in DNA: TGTGCCAGCAGTTTAACGGACAGGGACTACGAGCAGTACTTC. This chain uses TRBV28 with TRBJ2-7, with 8 bases identical to TRBD1. The germline gives CDR1 MDHEN, CDR2 SYDVKM. V lost 2 bases, J lost 3 bases, and 3 bases stayed unmatched. The CDR3 runs to 14 residues.